This T cell receptor beta chain was sequenced for a study of T cells in Graves' hyperthyroidism and ophthalmopathy. On the study more broadly: At the time of initial diagnosis and before any treatment, peripheral blood was collected.

This clonotype was counted ten times or more. V shed 1 base and J 7 bases; nucleotides not matched to a gene: 8. Germline loops: CDR1 SGHDT, CDR2 YYEEEE. The CDR3 runs to 15 residues. TCR beta CDR3 regions were amplified from RNA. A set of HTBI primers served as the primers for a first-round RT-PCR of the TCR CDR3. TCRdb re-derived calls from the multiplex PCR reads in MiXCR, one entry per CDR3 protein. The sample shows around 600,000 distinct CDR3 sequences, about 14% of them seen only once. The PBMCs were sourced from fresh peripheral blood (10 ml). The sequenced sample was blood. The TCR was taken from a woman in her forties or fifties with Graves' ophthalmopathy. V and J are TRBV5-6 and TRBJ1-5; 7 bases are a match to TRBD1. Here the CDR3 reads CASSLRQGLGQPQHF. The CDR3 DNA sequence: TGTGCCAGCAGCTTGAGACAGGGCCTGGGCCAGCCCCAGCATTTT.